These 17 T cell receptor beta chains share one sample of origin, sequenced in a study of regulatory T cells in long-lasting Graves disease. The time point: newly diagnosed GD, antithyroid drugs for less than 3 months. Construction of the TCR library relied on RNA isolated from PBMCs. With iRepertoire HTBI primers and Arm-PCR of CDR3 regions, TCR beta libraries were built. TCRdb re-derived calls from the multiplex PCR reads in MiXCR, one entry per CDR3 protein. The sample lists around 400,000 distinct CDR3 sequences; about a sixth were seen once. Sequencing used peripheral blood mononuclear cells (PBMCs), obtained at new diagnosis, from a patient treated with antithyroid drugs. Receptors originate from a female donor with Graves disease.

The table lists this clonotype with many counts. The chain links TRBV27 to TRBJ2-1, with 10 bases lining up with TRBD2. The CDR3 length is 16 residues. J was trimmed by 6 bases and V by 2 bases; bases with no gene match: 7. CDR1 MNHEY and CDR2 SMNVEV come from the germline V gene (reference sequence). CDR3 in amino acids: CASSLLAGVMGNEQFF. The CDR3 region has the DNA TGTGCCAGCAGTTTACTAGCGGGAGTAATGGGCAATGAGCAGTTCTTC.

The CDR3 region has the DNA TGTGCCAGCAGCCAAGATGATGAGAGTAGCTATGGCTACACCTTC. It codes for CASSQDDESSYGYTF. The chain recombines TRBV4-2 with TRBJ1-2; D uncertain. Per the germline V gene, CDR1 is LGHNA and CDR2 is YNFKEQ. The CDR3 length is 15 residues. V was clipped by 0 bases and J by 4 bases, with 12 bases between them.

This clonotype appeared many times. The chain uses TRBV6-5 and TRBJ2-3, with D possibly TRBD2 on 5 matching bases. Germline lookup yields CDR1 MNHEY and CDR2 SVGAGI. V lost 3 bases, J lost 1 base, and 14 bases lay in between. The CDR3 loop spans 16 amino acids. The CDR3 sequence is CASSYGERYRTDTQYF. Here the CDR3 DNA reads TGTGCCAGCAGTTATGGCGAGCGGTACCGCACAGATACGCAGTATTTT.

The rearrangement joins TRBV10-3 to TRBJ2-3; 13 bases map to TRBD2. The J segment lost 0 bases and the V segment lost 0 bases, leaving 9 bases of the junction unmatched. Looked up from germline, CDR1 is ENHRY and CDR2 is SYGVKD. This CDR3 spans 20 amino acids. CDR3 DNA: TGTGCCATCAGTGAGTCCTGGGGACTAGCGGGATCCTCTAGCACAGATACGCAGTATTTT. Protein product: CAISESWGLAGSSSTDTQYF.

This clonotype was detected only once. This sequence joins TRBV28 and TRBJ1-5, with 9 bases lining up with TRBD1. The V and J ends lost 5 bases and 6 bases, in that order; junction bases with no gene match: 8. The germline CDR1 and CDR2 sequences are MDHEN and SYDVKM. The length of the CDR3 is 15 residues. The CDR3 reads CASSDSDRGSQPQHF. The CDR3 bases are TGTGCCAGCAGTGACTCGGACAGGGGCAGTCAGCCCCAGCATTTT.

This sequence joins TRBV19 and TRBJ1-4; D possibly corresponds to TRBD1 (6 bases). CDR1 is LNHDA, CDR2 SQIVND, per germline (reference sequence). V gave up 6 bases and J gave up 12 bases, with 14 bases separating them. The CDR3 runs 12 residues. The CDR3 here is CASRGGPVELFF. CDR3 in DNA: TGTGCCAGTAGGGGGGGGCCGGTCGAACTGTTTTTT.

J is TRBJ1-1 and V is TRBV11-1; no clear D. CDR1 is SGHAT, CDR2 FQDESV, per germline (reference sequence). The CDR3 contains 14 residues. Trimming removed 6 bases at V and 4 bases at J, with 15 bases between. The CDR3 DNA is TGTGCCAGCAGTACCGGGCGGTACGGCACTGAAGCTTTCTTT. It codes for CASSTGRYGTEAFF.

This clonotype showed up many times. V and J are TRBV5-1 and TRBJ2-7, with TRBD2 identical over 7 bases. The CDR3 extends over 15 amino acids. Germline V gives CDR1 SGHRS, CDR2 YFSETQ. V shed 4 bases and J 4 bases; nucleotides not matched to a gene: 11. The CDR3 bases are TGCGCCAGCAGCATGGTACCGGGACTAACTTACGAGCAGTACTTC. It specifies CASSMVPGLTYEQYF.

This clonotype has a count of ten or more. The chain is built from TRBV2 and TRBJ2-7; possibly TRBD2 for D (5 bases). Germline V gene data show CDR1 as SNHLY and CDR2 as FYNNEI. With 6 bases removed from V and 1 base from J, the gap between germline ends came to 10 bases. CDR3 length: 13 residues. CDR3 sequence: CASREDGSYEQYF. The CDR3 region has the DNA TGTGCCAGCAGGGAGGACGGTTCCTACGAGCAGTACTTC.

This clonotype has a count of ten or more. This sequence joins TRBV19 and TRBJ2-3; TRBD2 agrees at 7 bases. The germline CDR1 and CDR2 sequences are LNHDA and SQIVND (reference sequence). Losses at the gene ends were 3 bases for V and 2 bases for J; bases not matched to a gene: 8. The CDR3 is 16 amino acids. This chain's CDR3 is CASSISRTSYTDTQYF. CDR3 DNA: TGTGCCAGTAGTATTTCTCGGACTAGTTACACAGATACGCAGTATTTT.

In this sample, this clonotype turned up many times. The chain is built from TRBV7-9 and TRBJ2-3; a weak D match, TRBD1 (7 bases). The CDR3 runs 14 residues. Trimming removed 8 bases from V and 5 bases from J, with 17 bases in between. Germline V gene data show CDR1 as SEHNR and CDR2 as FQNEAQ (reference sequence). The DNA for the CDR3 is TGTGCCAGCGCGGGCGGGACAGCGAAAGATACGCAGTATTTT. Amino acid sequence: CASAGGTAKDTQYF.

J is TRBJ2-6 and V is TRBV29-1, with a weak D call TRBD1 (6 bases). The germline V and J ends were trimmed by 6 bases and 2 bases, with 8 bases remaining between them. The germline V gene has CDR1 SQVTM and CDR2 ANQGSEA. This CDR3 has 13 amino acids. This chain's CDR3 is CSVKGAGANVLTF. In nucleotides, the CDR3 is TGCAGCGTGAAGGGGGCTGGGGCCAACGTCCTGACTTTC. Drawing the rest from reference TRBV29-1 and TRBJ2-6, the complete variable domain is SAVISQKPSRDICQRGTSLTIQCQVDSQVTMMFWYRQQPGQSLTLIATANQGSEATYESGFVIDKFPISRPNLTFSTLTVSNMSPEDSSIYLCSVKGAGANVLTFGAGSRLTVL.

This clonotype came up many times. CDR3 in DNA: TGTGCCAGCAGTTTAGGGGGGCGCGGTAGCTACGAGCAGTACTTC. This sequence encodes CASSLGGRGSYEQYF. V gene TRBV12-3 or TRBV12-4 combines with J gene TRBJ2-7; possibly TRBD1 for D (6 bases). The V end was cut by 1 base, the J end by 3 bases, with 13 bases between. This CDR3 contains 15 residues.

There are many counts of this clonotype. CDR3 loop: CSTNRGYEQYF. DNA for the CDR3: TGCAGTACCAACAGGGGTTACGAGCAGTACTTC. The chain is built from TRBV20-1 and TRBJ2-7, with 7 bases that match TRBD1. With V trimmed by 8 bases and J by 4 bases, 5 bases remained unmatched. This CDR3 has 11 amino acids. Germline loops: CDR1 DFQATT, CDR2 SNEGSKA (reference sequence).

This clonotype was seen repeatedly, ten times or more. The V call is TRBV28, the J call TRBJ1-6; D perhaps matches TRBD1 (6 bases). Trimming cost V 5 bases and J 18 bases, with 17 bases left between them. The germline CDR1 and CDR2 sequences are MDHEN and SYDVKM. The CDR3 sequence is 12 residues long. The CDR3 DNA reads TGTGCCAGCAGTGAAAAGTGGACAGAAACCCACTTT. Protein sequence: CASSEKWTETHF. Looking up the rest from reference TRBV28 and TRBJ1-6 gives the full variable domain: DVKVTQSSRYLVKRTGEKVFLECVQDMDHENMFWYRQDPGLGLRLIYFSYDVKMKEKGDIPEGYSVSREKKERFSLILESASTNQTSMYLCASSEKWTETHFGNGTRLTVT.

Ten or more counts support this clonotype. The rearrangement joins TRBV7-9 to TRBJ1-1; no firm D call. V lost 4 bases and J 9 bases, leaving 9 bases between the germline ends. The CDR3 loop spans 11 amino acids. Germline values: CDR1 SEHNR, CDR2 FQNEAQ (reference sequence). DNA of the CDR3: TGTGCCAGCAGCTCGCCTCCCCAAGCTTTCTTT. Its translation is CASSSPPQAFF.

This clonotype has just a few counts. A much bigger clone sits one base away, suggesting this may be a read error. The J gene is TRBJ1-1, the V gene TRBV28; the D is unclear. This CDR3 region has 11 residues. The V gene's germline CDR1 is MDHEN and CDR2 SYDVKM. Between the trimmed V and J ends, which lost 5 bases and 2 bases, there was a span of 3 bases. The CDR3 nucleotides are TGTGCCAGCAGTGATAACACTGAAGCTTTCTTT. This encodes CASSDNTEAFF.